Described below is a single T cell receptor beta chain sequence and its context. Sequencing was performed with immunoSEQ multiplex PCR; in TCRdb, only in-frame clones are kept and a portion is missing. The table shows some 45,000 clones, with more than 80% occurring only once. The sample is drawn from a study of OX40 agonist ivuxolimab in advanced cancers. Turning to the study itself: Among those enrolled, mean age was about 58 years (range about 20 to 79) and 82.7% were male.

The J segment lost 5 bases and the V segment lost 1 base, leaving 9 bases of the junction unmatched. The CDR3 loop spans 18 amino acids. CDR1 and CDR2 from the germline V gene are SGHDT and YYEEEE. The material was CD4+ or CD8+ T cells sorted from blood, obtained in a trial of the OX40 agonist ivuxolimab. The chain recombines TRBV5-6 with TRBJ2-1; the match to TRBD2 covers 13 bases. The receptor was isolated from an adult with an advanced solid tumor such as melanoma, head and neck, liver or kidney cancer. CDR3 DNA sequence: TGTGCCAGCAGCTTGTCTGGACTAGCGGGGGACTACGACAATGAGCAGTTCTTC. Protein: CASSLSGLAGDYDNEQFF.